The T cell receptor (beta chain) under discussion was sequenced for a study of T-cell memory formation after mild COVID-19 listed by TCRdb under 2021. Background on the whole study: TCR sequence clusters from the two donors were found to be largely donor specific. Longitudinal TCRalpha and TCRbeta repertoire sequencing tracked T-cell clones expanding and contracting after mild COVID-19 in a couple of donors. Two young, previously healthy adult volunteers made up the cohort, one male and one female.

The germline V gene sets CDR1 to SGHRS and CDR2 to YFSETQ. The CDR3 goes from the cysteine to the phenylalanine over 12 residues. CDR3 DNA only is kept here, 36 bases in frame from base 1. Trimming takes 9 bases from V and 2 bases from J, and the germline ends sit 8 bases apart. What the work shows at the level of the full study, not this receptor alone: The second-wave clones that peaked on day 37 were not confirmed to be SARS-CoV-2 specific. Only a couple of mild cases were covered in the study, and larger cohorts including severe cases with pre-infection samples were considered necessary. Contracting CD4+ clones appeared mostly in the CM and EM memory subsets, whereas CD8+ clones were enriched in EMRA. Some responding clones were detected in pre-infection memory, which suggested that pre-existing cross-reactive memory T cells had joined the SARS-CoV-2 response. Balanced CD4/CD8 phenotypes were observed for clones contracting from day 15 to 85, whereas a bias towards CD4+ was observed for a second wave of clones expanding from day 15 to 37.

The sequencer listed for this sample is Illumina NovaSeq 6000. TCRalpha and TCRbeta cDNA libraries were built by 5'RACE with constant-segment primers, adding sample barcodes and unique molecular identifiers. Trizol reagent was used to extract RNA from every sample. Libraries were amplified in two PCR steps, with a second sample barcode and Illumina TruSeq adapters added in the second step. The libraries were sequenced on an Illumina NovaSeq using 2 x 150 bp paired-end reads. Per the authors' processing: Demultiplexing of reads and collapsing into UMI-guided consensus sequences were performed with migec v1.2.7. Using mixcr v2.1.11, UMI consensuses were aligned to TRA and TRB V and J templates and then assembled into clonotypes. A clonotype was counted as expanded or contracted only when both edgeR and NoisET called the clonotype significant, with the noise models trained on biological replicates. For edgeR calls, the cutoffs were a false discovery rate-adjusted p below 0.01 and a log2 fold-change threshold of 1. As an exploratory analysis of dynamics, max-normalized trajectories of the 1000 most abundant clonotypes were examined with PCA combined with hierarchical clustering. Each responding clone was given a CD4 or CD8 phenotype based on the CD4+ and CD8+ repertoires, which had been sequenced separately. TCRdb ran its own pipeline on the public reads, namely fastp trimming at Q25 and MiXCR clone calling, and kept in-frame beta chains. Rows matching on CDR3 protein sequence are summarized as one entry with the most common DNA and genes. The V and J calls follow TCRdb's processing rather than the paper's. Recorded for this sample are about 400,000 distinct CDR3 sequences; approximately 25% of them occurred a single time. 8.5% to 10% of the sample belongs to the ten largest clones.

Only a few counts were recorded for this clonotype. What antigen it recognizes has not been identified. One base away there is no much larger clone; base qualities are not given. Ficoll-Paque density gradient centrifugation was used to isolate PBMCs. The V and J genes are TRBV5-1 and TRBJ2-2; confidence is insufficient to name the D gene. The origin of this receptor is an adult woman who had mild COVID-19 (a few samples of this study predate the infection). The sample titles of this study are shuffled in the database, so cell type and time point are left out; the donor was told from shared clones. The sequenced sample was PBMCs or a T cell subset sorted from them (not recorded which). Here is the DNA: TGCGCCACGCCCAGCAACACCGGGGAGCTGTTTTTT. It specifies CATPSNTGELFF. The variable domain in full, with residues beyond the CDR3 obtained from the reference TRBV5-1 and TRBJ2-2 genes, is KAGVTQTPRYLIKTRGQQVTLSCSPISGHRSVSWYQQTPGQGLQFLFEYFSETQRNKGNFPGRFSGRQFSNSRSEMNVSTLELGDSALYLCATPSNTGELFFGEGSRLTVL.